This T cell receptor (beta chain) is drawn from a study of beta chain features in type 1 diabetes. As for the study in general: Examined across all samples were around 110,000,000 sorted cells.

The whole isolated RNA underwent reverse transcription, so sequencing captured expressed TCRB transcripts. Profiled with immunoSEQ multiplex PCR; TCRdb holds only in-frame clones, not every one. The repertoire has under 300,000 clones, approximately 8% of them found once; the top ten carry more than 0.8%. Only a few counts were recorded for this clone. This CDR3 region has 14 residues. V shed 4 bases and J shed 2 bases, with 12 bases lying between them. Looked up from germline, CDR1 is SGHTA and CDR2 is FQGNSA. This chain joins TRBV7-2 and TRBJ2-7; unclear D gene. The TCR sequence derives from a woman aged 18-30 years in good health. Sequencing was carried out using central memory CD4+ T cells from blood. CDR3 coding DNA: TGTGCCAGCAGCTCGGACGCACGGACCTACGAGCAGTACTTC. Its translation is CASSSDARTYEQYF.